The T cell receptor beta chain under discussion was sequenced for a study of T cells in Graves' hyperthyroidism and ophthalmopathy. Amplified TCR beta CDR3 regions came from RNA transcripts. The primer set for the first-round RT-PCR of the TCR CDR3 was HTBI. In TCRdb, the multiplex PCR reads were re-called with MiXCR into one record per CDR3 protein. Of 300,000 or so distinct CDR3 sequences listed, around 20% are singletons. On this clonotype: The target antigen is unknown.

The CDR3 runs 15 residues. The V gene's germline CDR1 is SGHAT and CDR2 FQNNGV. The V gene lost 0 bases and the J gene lost 5 bases, with 14 bases spanning the gap. Stability of Graves' hyperthyroidism was defined as absent ophthalmopathy progression within 18 months. Hyperthyroidism patients were newly diagnosed, had disease duration under 2 months, and were aged 18 to 65 years. Every diagnosis used clinical symptoms, serum thyroxine and TRAb, thyroid ultrasound and orbital computed tomography. Notes on the study in general: Median prediction lead before ophthalmopathy onset was 6 to 8 months with the model.

Sequenced material: blood. This receptor was identified in a woman aged 50 to 60 with Graves' hyperthyroidism. The chain carries TRBV11-2 and TRBJ2-7; D possibly corresponds to TRBD1 (6 bases). CDR3 loop: CASSLEGTPLDEQYF. CDR3 coding DNA: TGTGCCAGCAGCTTAGAGGGGACACCATTAGACGAGCAGTACTTC.